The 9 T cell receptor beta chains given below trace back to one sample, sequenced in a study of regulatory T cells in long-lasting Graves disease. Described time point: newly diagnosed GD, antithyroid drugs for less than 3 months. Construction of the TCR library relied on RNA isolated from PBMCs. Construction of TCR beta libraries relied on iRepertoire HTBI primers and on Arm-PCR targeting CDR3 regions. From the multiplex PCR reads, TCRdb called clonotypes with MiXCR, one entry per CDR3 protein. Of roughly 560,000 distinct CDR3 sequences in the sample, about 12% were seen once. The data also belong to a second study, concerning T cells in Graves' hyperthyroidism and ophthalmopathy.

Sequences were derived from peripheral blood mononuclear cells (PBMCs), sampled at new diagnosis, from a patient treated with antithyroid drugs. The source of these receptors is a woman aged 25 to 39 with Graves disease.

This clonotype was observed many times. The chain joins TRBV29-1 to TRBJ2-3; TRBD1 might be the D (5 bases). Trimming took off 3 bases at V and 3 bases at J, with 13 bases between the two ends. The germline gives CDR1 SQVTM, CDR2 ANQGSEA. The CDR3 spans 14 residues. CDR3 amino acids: CSVEGHYGTDTQYF. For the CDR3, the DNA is TGCAGCGTTGAGGGGCATTACGGTACAGATACGCAGTATTTT.

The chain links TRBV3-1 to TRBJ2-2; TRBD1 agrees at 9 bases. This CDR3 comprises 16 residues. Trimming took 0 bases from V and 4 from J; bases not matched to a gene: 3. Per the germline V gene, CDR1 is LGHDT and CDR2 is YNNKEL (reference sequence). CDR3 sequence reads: CASSQEQGAVTGELFF. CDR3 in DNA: TGTGCCAGCAGCCAAGAACAGGGGGCGGTCACCGGGGAGCTGTTTTTT.

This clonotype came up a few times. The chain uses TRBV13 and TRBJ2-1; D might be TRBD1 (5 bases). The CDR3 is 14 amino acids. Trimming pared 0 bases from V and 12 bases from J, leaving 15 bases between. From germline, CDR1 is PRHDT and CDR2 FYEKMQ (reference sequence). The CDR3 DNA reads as TGTGCCAGCAGCTTAGGGCAGGGTATCGATGGGCAGTTCTTC. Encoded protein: CASSLGQGIDGQFF.

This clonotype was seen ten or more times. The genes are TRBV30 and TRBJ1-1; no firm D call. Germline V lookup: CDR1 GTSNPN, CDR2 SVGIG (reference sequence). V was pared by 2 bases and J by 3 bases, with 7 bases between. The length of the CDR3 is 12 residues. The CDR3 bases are TGTGCCTGGAGTCGGACGGACACTGAAGCTTTCTTT. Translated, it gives CAWSRTDTEAFF.

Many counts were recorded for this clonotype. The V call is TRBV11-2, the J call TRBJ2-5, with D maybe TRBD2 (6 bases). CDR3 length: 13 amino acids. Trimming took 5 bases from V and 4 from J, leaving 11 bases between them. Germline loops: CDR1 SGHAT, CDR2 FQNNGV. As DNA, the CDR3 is TGTGCCAGCAGCGAGGGGCGGGGAGAGACCCAGTACTTC. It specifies CASSEGRGETQYF.

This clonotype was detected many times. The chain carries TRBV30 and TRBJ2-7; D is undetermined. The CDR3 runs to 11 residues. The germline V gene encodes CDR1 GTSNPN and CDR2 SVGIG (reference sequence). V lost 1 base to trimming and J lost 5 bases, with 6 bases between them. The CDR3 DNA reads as TGTGCCTGGAGTGCCCTTGACGAGCAGTACTTC. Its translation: CAWSALDEQYF.

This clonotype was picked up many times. The DNA for the CDR3 is TGTGCCAGCAGCGCAGGGGGATGGAACTATGGCTACACCTTC. Translated: CASSAGGWNYGYTF. V usage is TRBV28 and J usage is TRBJ1-2; 7 bases match TRBD1. CDR1 MDHEN and CDR2 SYDVKM come from the germline V gene. There are 14 residues in the CDR3. Trimming at V came to 6 bases and at J to 2 bases, leaving 6 bases not matched to a gene.

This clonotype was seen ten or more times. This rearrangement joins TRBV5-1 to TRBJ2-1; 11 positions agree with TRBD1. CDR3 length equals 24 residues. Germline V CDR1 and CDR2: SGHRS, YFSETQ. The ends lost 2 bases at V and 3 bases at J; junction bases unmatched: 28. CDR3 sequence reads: CASSFDRDRGISNAAPRGYNEQFF. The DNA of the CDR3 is TGCGCCAGCAGCTTTGACCGGGACAGGGGGATAAGTAATGCGGCCCCCAGGGGCTACAATGAGCAGTTCTTC.

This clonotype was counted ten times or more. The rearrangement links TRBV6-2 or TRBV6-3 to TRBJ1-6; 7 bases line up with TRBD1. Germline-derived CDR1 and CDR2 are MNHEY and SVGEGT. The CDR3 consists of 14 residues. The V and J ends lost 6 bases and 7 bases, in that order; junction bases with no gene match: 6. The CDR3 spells CASRDRMGNSPLHF. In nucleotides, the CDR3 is TGTGCCAGCAGGGACAGGATGGGGAATTCACCCCTCCACTTT.